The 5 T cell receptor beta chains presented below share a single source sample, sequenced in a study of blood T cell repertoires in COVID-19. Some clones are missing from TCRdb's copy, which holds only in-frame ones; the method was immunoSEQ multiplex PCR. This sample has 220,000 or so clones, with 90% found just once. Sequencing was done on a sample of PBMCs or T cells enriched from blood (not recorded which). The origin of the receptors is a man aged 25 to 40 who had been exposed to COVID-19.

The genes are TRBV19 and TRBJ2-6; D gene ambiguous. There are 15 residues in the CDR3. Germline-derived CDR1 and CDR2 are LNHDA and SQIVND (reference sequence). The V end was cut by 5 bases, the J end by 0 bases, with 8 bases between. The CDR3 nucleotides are TGTGCCAGTAGTGCGTCGGTCTCTGGGGCCAACGTCCTGACTTTC. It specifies CASSASVSGANVLTF.

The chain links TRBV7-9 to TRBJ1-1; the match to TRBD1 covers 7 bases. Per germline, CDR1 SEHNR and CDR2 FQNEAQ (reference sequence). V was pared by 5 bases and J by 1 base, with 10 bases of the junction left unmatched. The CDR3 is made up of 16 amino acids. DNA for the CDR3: TGTGCCAGCAGCAACCGACAGGGAATGGGGAACACTGAAGCTTTCTTT. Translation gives CASSNRQGMGNTEAFF.

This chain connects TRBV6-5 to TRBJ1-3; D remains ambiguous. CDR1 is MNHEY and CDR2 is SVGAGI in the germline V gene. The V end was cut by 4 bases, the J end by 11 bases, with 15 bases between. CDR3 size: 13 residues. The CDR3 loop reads CASSFREGPAIYF. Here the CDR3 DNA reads TGTGCCAGCAGTTTTCGGGAAGGGCCCGCCATATATTTT.

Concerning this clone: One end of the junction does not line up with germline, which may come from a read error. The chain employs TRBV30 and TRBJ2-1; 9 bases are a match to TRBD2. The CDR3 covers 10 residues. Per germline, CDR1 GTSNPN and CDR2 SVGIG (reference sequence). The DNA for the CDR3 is TGCGGGACTAGCCTCACTGAGCAGTTCTTC. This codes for CGTSLTEQFF.

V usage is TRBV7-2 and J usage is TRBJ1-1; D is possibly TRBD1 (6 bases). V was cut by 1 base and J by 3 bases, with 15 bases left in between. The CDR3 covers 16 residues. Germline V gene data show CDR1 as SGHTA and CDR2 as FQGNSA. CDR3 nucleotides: TGTGCCAGCAGCTTAGAGACAGGTGAGGCGGACACTGAAGCTTTCTTT. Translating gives CASSLETGEADTEAFF. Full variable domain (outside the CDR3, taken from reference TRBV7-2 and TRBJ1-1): GAGVSQSPSNKVTEKGKDVELRCDPISGHTALYWYRQSLGQGLEFLIYFQGNSAPDKSGLPSDRFSAERTGGSVSTLTIQRTQQEDSAVYLCASSLETGEADTEAFFGQGTRLTVV.